This TCR delta chain was captured by sequencing in a study of gamma-delta chains in newborns, infants, children. Study information: Polyclonal expansion of innate γδ T cells after birth follows microbial exposure.

This CDR3 region has 20 residues. J gave up 1 base and V 1 base, and 19 bases lay outside the gene matches. From germline, CDR1 is GEAIGNYY and CDR2 EKD. This clone has a handful of counts. Other DNA sequences from this sample encode an identical CDR3 as well. TCRdb used CATT to re-call clones from the reads. The sample shows about 6,900 delta-chain clones, 11% of them seen only once. The specimen sequenced was blood. This chain joins TRDV2 and TRDJ1; 8 bases are shared with TRDD3. This clonotype was sampled from a child who was a newborn, infant or young child, either healthy, febrile or measles-vaccinated (not recorded which). The CDR3 region has the DNA TGTGCCTGTGACACGTTGGGGGGCAAGGCTGGGGGAGACCCCACCGATAAACTCATCTTT. Amino acids: CACDTLGGKAGGDPTDKLIF.